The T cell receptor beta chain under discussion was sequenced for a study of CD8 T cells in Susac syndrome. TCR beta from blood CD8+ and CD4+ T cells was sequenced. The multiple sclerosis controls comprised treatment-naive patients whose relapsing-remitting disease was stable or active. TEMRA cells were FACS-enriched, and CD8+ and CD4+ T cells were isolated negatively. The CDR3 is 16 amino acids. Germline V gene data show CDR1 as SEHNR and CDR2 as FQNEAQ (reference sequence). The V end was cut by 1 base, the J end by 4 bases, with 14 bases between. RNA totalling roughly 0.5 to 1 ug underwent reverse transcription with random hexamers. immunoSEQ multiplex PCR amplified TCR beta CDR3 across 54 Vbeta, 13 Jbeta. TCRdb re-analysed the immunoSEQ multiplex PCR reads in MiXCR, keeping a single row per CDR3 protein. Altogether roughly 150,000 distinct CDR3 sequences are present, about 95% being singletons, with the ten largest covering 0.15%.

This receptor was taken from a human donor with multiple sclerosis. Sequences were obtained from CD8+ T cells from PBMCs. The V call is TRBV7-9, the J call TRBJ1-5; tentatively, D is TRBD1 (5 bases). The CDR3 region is CASSLGTLGQNQPQHF. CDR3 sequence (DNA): TGTGCCAGCAGCTTAGGCACCCTGGGGCAAAATCAGCCCCAGCATTTT.